Shown below are 18 T cell receptor beta chains from a single sample sequenced in a study of blood T cell repertoires in COVID-19. Profiled with immunoSEQ multiplex PCR; TCRdb holds only in-frame clones, not every one. The sample holds over 200,000 clones, about 90% seen once. The material sequenced was peripheral blood. Receptors were obtained from a woman aged 60-70 years with acute or convalescent COVID-19.

This clone was recorded a few times. The genes are TRBV7-8 and TRBJ2-7, with 10 bases aligning to TRBD2. CDR3 length: 15 amino acids. V lost 7 bases to trimming and J lost 2 bases; unmatched junction nucleotides: 8. Germline assignment: CDR1 SGHVS and CDR2 FQNEAQ. The chain's CDR3 is CASTRAGGTPYEQYF. As DNA, the CDR3 is TGTGCCAGCACCAGAGCGGGGGGGACGCCCTACGAGCAGTACTTC.

The chain carries TRBV27 and TRBJ1-2; D possibly corresponds to TRBD1 (6 bases). CDR1 MNHEY and CDR2 SMNVEV come from the germline V gene (reference sequence). Between the trimmed V and J ends, which lost 2 bases and 0 bases, there was a span of 10 bases. The CDR3 spans 15 residues. The CDR3 DNA follows: TGTGCCAGCAGTTTAATGGGGGCCTCTAACTATGGCTACACCTTC. Amino acid sequence: CASSLMGASNYGYTF.

The gene calls are TRBV6-6 and TRBJ1-1; a weak D match, TRBD1 (5 bases). Germline V lookup: CDR1 MNHNY, CDR2 SVGAGI (reference sequence). The CDR3 length is 14 residues. V lost 2 bases to trimming and J lost 6 bases, with 13 bases between them. The CDR3 region has the DNA TGTGCCAGCAGTTACCATCGGCAGGGCGCTGAAGCTTTCTTT. Its protein product is CASSYHRQGAEAFF.

The chain links TRBV19 to TRBJ1-6; no definite D call. CDR1 is LNHDA and CDR2 is SQIVND in the germline V gene (reference sequence). The CDR3 runs 14 residues. V lost 6 bases, J lost 5 bases, and 11 bases lay in between. The CDR3 DNA reads TGTGCCAGTAGATCAGTGCTGGATAATTCACCCCTCCACTTT. It yields the protein CASRSVLDNSPLHF. The full variable domain, rest sourced from reference TRBV19 and TRBJ1-6, is DGGITQSPKYLFRKEGQNVTLSCEQNLNHDAMYWYRQDPGQGLRLIYYSQIVNDFQKGDIAEGYSVSREKKESFPLTVTSAQKNPTAFYLCASRSVLDNSPLHFGNGTRLTVT.

V and J are TRBV4-3 and TRBJ2-1; TRBD1 agrees at 8 bases. The CDR3 extends over 13 amino acids. Per germline, CDR1 LGHNA and CDR2 YSLEER. Trimming removed 3 bases from V and 10 bases from J; junction bases left unmatched: 5. CDR3 DNA: TGCGCCAGCAGCCACGACAGGGGATACGAGCAGTTCTTC. Translated: CASSHDRGYEQFF.

The chain couples TRBV7-6 to TRBJ2-2, with TRBD2 matching over 9 bases. The CDR3 totals 16 residues. Germline assignment: CDR1 SGHVS and CDR2 FNYEAQ. V gave up 2 bases and J gave up 1 base; unmatched junction bases: 2. The CDR3 reads CASSLRAGGNTGELFF. The CDR3 DNA follows: TGTGCCAGCAGCTTACGAGCGGGAGGGAACACCGGGGAGCTGTTTTTT.

This clone was picked up one time. The CDR3 sequence is CASSLQKISTDTQYF. CDR3 sequence (DNA): TGTGCCAGCAGCTTGCAGAAAATAAGCACAGATACGCAGTATTTT. The V and J genes are TRBV5-4 and TRBJ2-3; D remains ambiguous. V shed 1 base and J shed 0 bases, with 9 bases lying between them. This CDR3 is built from 15 residues. CDR1 is SGHNT and CDR2 is YYREEE in the germline V gene (reference sequence).

A single count supports this clone. V gene TRBV5-5 combines with J gene TRBJ2-6; TRBD2 aligns across 8 bases. This CDR3 is built from 17 residues. Germline CDR1 SGHKS, CDR2 YYEKEE (reference sequence). V shed 2 bases, J shed 1 base, and the junction held 5 bases outside the gene matches. The CDR3 nucleotides read TGTGCCAGCAGCTTTCAAGGACTAGCTTCTGGGGCCAACGTCCTGACTTTC. Translated: CASSFQGLASGANVLTF.

The table lists this clone with a few counts. The gene calls are TRBV4-2 and TRBJ1-3; 7 bases match TRBD1. J was trimmed by 4 bases and V by 0 bases; bases with no gene match: 3. This CDR3 spans 15 amino acids. Germline loops: CDR1 LGHNA, CDR2 YNFKEQ. For the CDR3, the DNA is TGTGCCAGCAGCCAAGACAGGGGGGTGGGAAACACCATATATTTT. Residues: CASSQDRGVGNTIYF.

Turning to this clone: At one end the junction does not follow the germline gene, possibly because of a read error. The rearrangement links TRBV28 to TRBJ1-3; 9 positions agree with TRBD1. Per germline, CDR1 MDHEN and CDR2 SYDVKM. The CDR3 is 11 residues long. As DNA, the CDR3 is TGTGCCAGCAGTGCCCGGACAGGGGAACATTTT. Its protein is CASSARTGEHF.

The chain joins TRBV30 to TRBJ1-2; D ambiguous. CDR3 size: 12 residues. V was cut by 0 bases and J by 1 base, with 3 bases left in between. Germline CDR1 is GTSNPN and CDR2 is SVGIG (reference sequence). The CDR3 spells CAWSVHNYGYTF. CDR3 nucleotide sequence: TGTGCCTGGAGTGTACATAACTATGGCTACACCTTC.

V is TRBV19 and J is TRBJ1-1; D not resolved. Germline CDR1 reads LNHDA; CDR2 reads SQIVND (reference sequence). Trimming took 11 bases from V and 6 from J, leaving 19 bases between them. The CDR3 covers 13 residues. This CDR3 reads CAGFSRDGAEAFF. The CDR3 nucleotides read TGTGCCGGATTCTCTCGGGATGGAGCTGAAGCTTTCTTT.

As DNA, the CDR3 is TGTGCCAGCAGCCAAGTTTCCAGGGGCCGATCCCCCTACGAGCAGTACTTC. Its translation: CASSQVSRGRSPYEQYF. The chain employs TRBV4-2 and TRBJ2-7, with D maybe TRBD1 (6 bases). The length of the CDR3 is 17 residues. V gave up 1 base and J gave up 2 bases, with 18 bases separating them. CDR1 is LGHNA, CDR2 YNFKEQ, per germline.

The V and J genes are TRBV28 and TRBJ2-1, with a possible D match to TRBD2 (6 bases). The CDR3 covers 16 residues. Germline V gene sequence: CDR1 MDHEN, CDR2 SYDVKM. V was clipped by 5 bases and J by 6 bases, with 20 bases between them. CDR3 residues: CASSKPGSSASNEQFF. For the CDR3, the DNA is TGTGCCAGCAGTAAACCCGGGTCTAGCGCATCCAATGAGCAGTTCTTC.

V is TRBV29-1 and J is TRBJ2-3, with 9 bases identical to TRBD2. This CDR3 has 15 amino acids. From germline, CDR1 is SQVTM and CDR2 ANQGSEA. Trimming cost V 6 bases and J 1 base; bases outside gene matches: 8. CDR3: CSVAGAGGGTDTQYF. The DNA of the CDR3 is TGCAGCGTAGCAGGGGCGGGAGGGGGCACAGATACGCAGTATTTT.

This clone appeared a single time. This chain joins TRBV14 and TRBJ2-7, with 10 nucleotides matching TRBD1. The V segment lost 0 bases and the J segment 2 bases; nucleotides outside the gene matches: 1. Germline V gene sequence: CDR1 SGHDN, CDR2 FVKESK. The CDR3 runs 15 residues. CDR3 nucleotide sequence: TGTGCCAGCAGCCAAGATGGGACAGGGGCCTACGAGCAGTACTTC. As protein: CASSQDGTGAYEQYF.

In DNA, the CDR3 is TGTGCCAGTAGTATCTCGACAGGGGGAAGGACCGGGGAGCTGTTTTTT. This sequence encodes CASSISTGGRTGELFF. J is TRBJ2-2 and V is TRBV19; the match to TRBD1 covers 9 bases. The CDR3 totals 16 residues. CDR1 is LNHDA and CDR2 is SQIVND in the germline V gene (reference sequence). V lost 3 bases and J lost 5; bases outside the gene matches: 7.

V is TRBV5-4 and J is TRBJ1-1, with D tentatively TRBD1 (6 bases). Germline loops: CDR1 SGHNT, CDR2 YYREEE (reference sequence). The CDR3 covers 14 residues. V was pared by 6 bases and J by 0 bases, with 12 bases between. In DNA form, the CDR3 reads TGTGCCAGCAACTTCAGGGGAATGAACACTGAAGCTTTCTTT. Translating gives CASNFRGMNTEAFF. Full variable domain (remainder filled in from reference TRBV5-4 and TRBJ1-1): ETGVTQSPTHLIKTRGQQVTLRCSSQSGHNTVSWYQQALGQGPQFIFQYYREEENGRGNFPPRFSGLQFPNYSSELNVNALELDDSALYLCASNFRGMNTEAFFGQGTRLTVV.